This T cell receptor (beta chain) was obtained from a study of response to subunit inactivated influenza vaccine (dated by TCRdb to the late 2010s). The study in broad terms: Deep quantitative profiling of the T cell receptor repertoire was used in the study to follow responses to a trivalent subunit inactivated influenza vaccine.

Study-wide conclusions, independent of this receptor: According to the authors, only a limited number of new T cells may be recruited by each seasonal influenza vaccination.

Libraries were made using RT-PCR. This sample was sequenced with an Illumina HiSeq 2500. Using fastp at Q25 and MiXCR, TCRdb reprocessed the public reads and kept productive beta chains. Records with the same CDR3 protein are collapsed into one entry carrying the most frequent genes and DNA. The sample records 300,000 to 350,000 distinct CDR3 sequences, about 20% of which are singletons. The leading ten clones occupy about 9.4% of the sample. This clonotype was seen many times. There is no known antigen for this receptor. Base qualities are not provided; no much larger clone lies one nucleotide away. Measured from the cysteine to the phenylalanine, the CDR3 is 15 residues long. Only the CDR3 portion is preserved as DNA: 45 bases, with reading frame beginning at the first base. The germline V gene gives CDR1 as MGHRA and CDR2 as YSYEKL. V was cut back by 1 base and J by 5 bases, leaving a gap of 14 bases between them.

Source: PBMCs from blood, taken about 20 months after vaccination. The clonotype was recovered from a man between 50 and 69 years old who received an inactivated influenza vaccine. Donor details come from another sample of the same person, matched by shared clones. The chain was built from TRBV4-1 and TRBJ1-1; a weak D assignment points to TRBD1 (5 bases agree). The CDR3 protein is CASSQGGGRRTEAFF. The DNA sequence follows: TGCGCCAGCAGCCAAGGGGGGGGACGGAGGACTGAAGCTTTCTTT.